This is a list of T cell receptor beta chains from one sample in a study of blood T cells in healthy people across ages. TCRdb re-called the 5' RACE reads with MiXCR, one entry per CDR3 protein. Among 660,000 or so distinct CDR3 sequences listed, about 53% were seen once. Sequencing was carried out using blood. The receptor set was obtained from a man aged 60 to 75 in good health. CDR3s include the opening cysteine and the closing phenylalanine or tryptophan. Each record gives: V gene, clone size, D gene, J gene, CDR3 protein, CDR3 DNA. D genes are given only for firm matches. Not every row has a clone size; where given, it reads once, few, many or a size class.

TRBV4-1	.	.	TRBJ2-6	CASSQDRGRGANVLTF	TGCGCCAGCAGCCAAGATCGGGGTCGTGGGGCCAACGTCCTGACTTTC
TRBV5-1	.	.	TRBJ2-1	CASSFEGGPGDEQFF	TGCGCCAGCAGCTTCGAGGGGGGGCCCGGCGATGAGCAGTTCTTC
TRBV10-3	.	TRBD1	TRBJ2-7	CAIGGQGVKAYEQYF	TGCGCCATCGGGGGACAGGGGGTAAAGGCCTACGAGCAGTACTTC
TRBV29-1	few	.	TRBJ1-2	CSAAVSNYGYTF	TGCAGCGCCGCGGTCAGTAACTATGGCTACACCTTC
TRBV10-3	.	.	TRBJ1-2	CATQDRWQSNYGYTF	TGTGCCACCCAAGACCGGTGGCAGTCTAACTATGGCTACACCTTC
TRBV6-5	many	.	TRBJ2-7	CASSKGQSYEQYF	TGTGCCAGCAGTAAAGGACAGTCCTACGAGCAGTACTTC
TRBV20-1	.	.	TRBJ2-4	CSAKAAEALGEQYF	TGCAGTGCTAAAGCTGCGGAGGCTTTAGGAGAGCAGTACTTC
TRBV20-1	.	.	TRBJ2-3	CSVHSPNIRSTDTQYF	TGCAGTGTTCACTCCCCTAATATTAGGAGCACAGATACGCAGTATTTT
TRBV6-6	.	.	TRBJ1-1	CASSLVGESAAFF	TGTGCCAGCAGTCTCGTGGGAGAGTCGGCAGCTTTCTTT
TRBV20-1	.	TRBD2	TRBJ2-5	CSARDLGTSFETQYF	TGCAGTGCTAGAGATCTCGGGACTAGCTTTGAGACCCAGTACTTC
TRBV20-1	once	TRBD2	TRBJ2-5	CSANSGGAGDGTQYF	TGCAGTGCGAATAGCGGGGGGGCGGGAGATGGGACCCAGTACTTC
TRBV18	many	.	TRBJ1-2	CASSPPSLADGYTF	TGTGCCAGCTCACCACCGAGTTTAGCGGACGGCTACACCTTC
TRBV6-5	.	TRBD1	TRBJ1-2	CASRTDRVTF	TGTGCCAGCAGAACAGACAGGGTCACCTTC
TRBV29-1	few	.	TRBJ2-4	CSVGDLGGAKNIQYF	TGCAGCGTGGGGGACTTAGGGGGAGCCAAAAACATTCAGTACTTC
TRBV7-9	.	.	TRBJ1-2	CASSFSMGRGSYGYTF	TGTGCCAGCAGCTTCTCGATGGGGAGGGGTTCCTATGGCTACACCTTC
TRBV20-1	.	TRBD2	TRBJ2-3	CGTSGSTDTQYF	TGCGGTACTAGCGGTAGCACAGATACGCAGTATTTT
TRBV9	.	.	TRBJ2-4	CASSGESAEVQYF	TGTGCCAGCAGCGGGGAGTCAGCGGAGGTTCAGTACTTC
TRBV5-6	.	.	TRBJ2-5	CASSYLPRAEETQYF	TGTGCCAGCAGCTACCTACCGCGAGCGGAAGAGACCCAGTACTTC
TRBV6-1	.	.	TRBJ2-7	CASREPHRDESYEQYF	TGTGCCAGCAGGGAACCTCACCGGGACGAATCCTACGAGCAGTACTTC
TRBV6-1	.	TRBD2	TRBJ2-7	CASNSGGPGEQYF	TGTGCCAGCAATTCGGGGGGGCCTGGTGAGCAGTACTTC
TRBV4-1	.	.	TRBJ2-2	CASSRYQTKGGELFF	TGCGCCAGCAGCCGATACCAGACAAAGGGCGGGGAGCTGTTTTTT
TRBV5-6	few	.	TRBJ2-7	CASSLAVGLLSYEQYF	TGTGCCAGCAGCTTGGCCGTGGGGCTCCTATCCTACGAGCAGTACTTC
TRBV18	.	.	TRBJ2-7	CASSPGYQLYEQYF	TGTGCCAGCTCACCAGGATACCAGCTCTACGAGCAGTACTTC
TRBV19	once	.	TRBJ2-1	CASTGIPYNEQFF	TGTGCCAGTACAGGGATCCCCTACAATGAGCAGTTCTTC
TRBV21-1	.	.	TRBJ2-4	CARPGQGRLAKNIQYF	TGTGCCAGGCCGGGACAGGGTAGATTGGCGAAAAACATTCAGTACTTC
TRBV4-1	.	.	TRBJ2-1	CASSHPRGRVKIYNEQFF	TGCGCCAGCAGCCATCCTCGTGGCAGGGTTAAAATCTACAATGAGCAGTTCTTC
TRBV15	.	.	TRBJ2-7	CATSREIGDNYEQYF	TGTGCCACCAGCAGAGAGATCGGTGACAATTACGAGCAGTACTTC
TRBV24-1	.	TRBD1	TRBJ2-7	CATSPGQGAVDEQYF	TGTGCCACCAGTCCAGGACAGGGTGCAGTCGACGAGCAGTACTTC
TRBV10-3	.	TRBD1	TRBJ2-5	CAISDPDRGTKETQYF	TGTGCCATCAGTGATCCGGACAGGGGTACGAAAGAGACCCAGTACTTC
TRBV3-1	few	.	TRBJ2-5	CASSQEAVETQYF	TGTGCCAGCAGCCAAGAAGCGGTCGAGACCCAGTACTTC
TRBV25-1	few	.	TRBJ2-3	CASSAYSVDTQYF	TGTGCCAGCAGTGCCTATAGCGTAGATACGCAGTATTTT
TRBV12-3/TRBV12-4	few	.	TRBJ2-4	CASSFDRLTKNIQYF	TGTGCCAGCAGTTTCGACAGGCTGACCAAAAACATTCAGTACTTC
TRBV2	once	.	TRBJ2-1	CASTGAEYNEQFF	TGTGCCAGCACTGGGGCGGAATACAATGAGCAGTTCTTC
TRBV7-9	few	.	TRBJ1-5	CASSAGASNQPQHF	TGTGCCAGCAGCGCAGGGGCCAGCAATCAGCCCCAGCATTTT
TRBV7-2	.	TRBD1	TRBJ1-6	CASSEQGNYNSPLHF	TGTGCCAGCAGCGAACAGGGGAACTATAATTCACCCCTCCACTTT
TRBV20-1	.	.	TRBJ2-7	CSAMSRSAYEQYF	TGCAGTGCTATGAGTCGGTCGGCCTACGAGCAGTACTTC
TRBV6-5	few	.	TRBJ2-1	CASSNGGHNNEQFF	TGTGCCAGCAGCAACGGGGGACACAACAATGAGCAGTTCTTC
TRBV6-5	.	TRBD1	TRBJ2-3	CASRAGTGRIGDTQYF	TGTGCCAGCAGAGCCGGGACAGGTCGTATTGGAGATACGCAGTATTTT
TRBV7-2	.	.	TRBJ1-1	CPSSKETRVNTEAFF	TGTCCCAGCAGCAAAGAGACAAGGGTGAACACTGAAGCTTTCTTT
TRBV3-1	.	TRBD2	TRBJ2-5	CASSQDAAGGQETQYF	TGTGCCAGCAGCCAAGATGCCGCGGGGGGACAAGAGACCCAGTACTTC
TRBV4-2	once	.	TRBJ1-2	CAGSQLGEASNYGYTF	TGTGCCGGCAGCCAACTAGGGGAAGCCTCTAACTATGGCTACACCTTC
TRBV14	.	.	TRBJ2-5	CASSQWGHETQYF	TGTGCCAGCAGCCAATGGGGGCACGAGACCCAGTACTTC
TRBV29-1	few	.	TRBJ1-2	CSVRLPQGRVGGYTF	TGCAGCGTTCGTTTACCACAGGGCCGCGTTGGCGGCTACACCTTC
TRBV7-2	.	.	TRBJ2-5	CASSLGAGWETQYF	TGTGCCAGCAGCTTAGGGGCAGGGTGGGAGACCCAGTACTTC
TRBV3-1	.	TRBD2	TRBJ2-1	CASIGSGGFGKQFF	TGTGCCAGCATCGGGAGCGGGGGGTTCGGCAAGCAGTTCTTC
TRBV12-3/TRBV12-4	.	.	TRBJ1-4	CASSLAQGWDNEKLFF	TGTGCCAGCAGTTTAGCACAGGGTTGGGATAATGAAAAACTGTTTTTT
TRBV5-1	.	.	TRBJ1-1	CASSQKGDTEAFF	TGCGCCAGCAGCCAGAAAGGGGACACTGAAGCTTTCTTT